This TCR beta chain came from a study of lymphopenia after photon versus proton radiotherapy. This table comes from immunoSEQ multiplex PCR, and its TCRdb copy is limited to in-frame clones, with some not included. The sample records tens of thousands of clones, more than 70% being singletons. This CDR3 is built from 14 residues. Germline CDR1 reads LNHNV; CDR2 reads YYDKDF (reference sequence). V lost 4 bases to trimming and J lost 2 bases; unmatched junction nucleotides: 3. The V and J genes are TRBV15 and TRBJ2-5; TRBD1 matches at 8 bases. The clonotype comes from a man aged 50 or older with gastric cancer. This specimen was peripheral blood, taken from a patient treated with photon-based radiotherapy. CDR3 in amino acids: CATSTWTGQETQYF. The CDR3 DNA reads TGTGCCACCAGCACATGGACAGGGCAAGAGACCCAGTACTTC.